Listed below are T cell receptor beta chains from one sample, sequenced in a study of T cells after yellow fever vaccination. TCRdb redid the calling of the 5' RACE reads with MiXCR, one entry per CDR3 protein. The sample records about 580,000 distinct CDR3 sequences, less than 20% being singletons. The sequenced sample was PBMCs, obtained 4 to 6 days after the first yellow fever vaccination. Receptors originate from a man between 18 and 29 years old who received the YFV17D yellow fever vaccine. The conserved cysteine and the conserved F or W are not part of the CDR3 here. Each record gives: V gene, clone size, CDR3 protein. Rows may omit the clone size; those that give it use once, few, many or a size class.

>TRBV7-2|many
ASSLAVRGGGDTQY
>TRBV6-2/TRBV6-3|few
ASSYPLGGVADTEAF
>TRBV5-6|NA
ASSLVHFSGANVLT
>TRBV28|NA
ASSPGQVVWH
>TRBV6-6|NA
ATKPPGGKTQY
>TRBV7-2|few
ASSLGGGGHTEAF
>TRBV18|NA
ASSPPGRGDEQY
>TRBV28|NA
ASSTVGGGLSTGANVLT
>TRBV5-1|NA
ASSYLGGTLQETQY
>TRBV4-3|NA
ASSRRGGDLDKNIQY
>TRBV7-6|NA
ASSLPQGRRETQY
>TRBV6-6|few
ASSYLGPTEAF
>TRBV6-1|NA
ASSPKGTNTEAF
>TRBV7-6|NA
ASSPRVGGTSEQY
>TRBV12-3/TRBV12-4|many
ASSRTSGAPGGTQY
>TRBV4-1|NA
ASSQPEPLNTEAF
>TRBV19|NA
ASSIVGGANTGELF
>TRBV6-2/TRBV6-3|few
ASSPSRSAGNTIY
>TRBV5-5|few
ASSLGLGGSYEQY
>TRBV5-1|NA
ASSSTGRETEAF
>TRBV7-9|few
ASSSYTEQY
>TRBV4-1|NA
ASSQTAGQGVTGELF
>TRBV6-1|few
ASSRDRGEPQH
>TRBV9|NA
ASSVGDRAEAF
>TRBV6-5|many
ASSLQGINEKLF
>TRBV20-1|NA
SALGQGTTGELF
>TRBV29-1|NA
SGADHSSRADTQY
>TRBV7-2|NA
ASSLERTGKQF
>TRBV5-5|NA
ASSRGQGIGYT
>TRBV6-6|NA
ASTPAYNEQF
>TRBV2|many
ASSARTPTDTQY
>TRBV12-3/TRBV12-4|few
ASSLLLSGRGGYT
>TRBV6-2/TRBV6-3|NA
ASGEDSNTEAF
>TRBV20-1|few
SARAVSSYNEQF
>TRBV7-6|NA
ASSLAPPGQVTLNTGELF
>TRBV5-1|NA
ASRRQGENSPLH
>TRBV5-1|NA
ASSKRSGPRTGELF
>TRBV27|few
ASSFHGGGPYGYT
>TRBV20-1|many
SARNRGGVKGYT
>TRBV10-3|NA
AISEMGQYGYT
>TRBV28|NA
ASSLPMGGWGSNQPQH
>TRBV20-1|NA
SAPEQGSPGYT
>TRBV4-1|many
ASSQEGTGLDNEQF
>TRBV6-4|NA
ASSGTGLPSGELF
>TRBV7-2|NA
ASSTDRGSDPPQH
>TRBV4-1|few
ASSQIESGLTPYEQY
>TRBV20-1|NA
SARPGQSYEQY